The present T cell receptor (beta chain) was sequenced within a study of blood T cell repertoires in COVID-19. Study background: Material from acute and convalescent COVID-19 was sourced from the United States, Italy and Spain. Sample material is recorded as cDNA or gDNA derived from T cells, B-cell-depleted T cells, or PBMCs.

Per the original data handling: Amplification of reference gene primers provided the estimated nucleated cell counts. Generated by immunoSEQ multiplex PCR, the TCRdb table keeps only in-frame clones and is missing some. The V and J calls and the clone size are those of that table, but D and trimming were determined from the DNA. The table includes around 370,000 clones, 90% detected once. Sequenced input: peripheral blood. This TCR was recovered from a man aged 18 to 29 with active or convalescent COVID-19.

The CDR3 coding sequence is TGTGCCAGCAGCAAATCCCAGGGGATTTATTACGAGCAGTACTTC. This translates into CASSKSQGIYYEQYF. The V call is TRBV6-1, the J call TRBJ2-7; D might be TRBD1 (6 bases). CDR1 is MNHNS, CDR2 SASEGT, per germline. V was shortened by 6 bases and J by 4 bases, with 19 bases between the two germline ends. The CDR3 length is 15 residues.